This T cell receptor (beta chain) was documented in a study of molecular identifiers for immune sequencing clone quantification. CDR1 SGHTA and CDR2 FQGTGA come from the germline V gene. This CDR3 has 16 residues. V lost 1 base and J 5 bases, leaving 17 bases between the germline ends. This clonotype was counted ten times or more. Each CDR3 protein gets one entry after TCRdb re-called the PCR reads with MiXCR. The table shows 100,000 or so distinct CDR3 sequences, with roughly 21% occurring only once. The receptor's source is a human donor in good health. Some libraries in this study had Jurkat cell RNA spiked in. Sequencing used naive CD8+ T cells from blood, with Jurkat cell RNA spiked in. The subset was: FACS-sorted CD8+CD4-CCR7+CD45RA+ naive T cells. V and J are TRBV7-3 and TRBJ1-1; D is unclear. This chain's CDR3 is CASSLIPASLGTEAFF. In DNA, the CDR3 is TGTGCCAGCAGCTTAATACCCGCCTCACTGGGGACTGAAGCTTTCTTT.